This is a list of T cell receptor beta chains from one sample in a study of regulatory T cells in long-lasting Graves disease. Via MiXCR, TCRdb re-called the multiplex PCR reads, giving one row per CDR3 protein. Of about 380,000 distinct CDR3 sequences detected, about 14% appear once; the ten largest clones hold about 20%. The starting material was peripheral blood mononuclear cells (PBMCs), obtained at new diagnosis, from a patient treated with antithyroid drugs. The receptors originated from a female donor with Graves disease. Both conserved end residues are part of each CDR3. A D gene is named only where the DNA matches it firmly. Size tells how often a clone was seen (once, few, many) or the class of an expanded clone, and some rows leave it out.

cdr3_aa | cdr3_nt | d_call | clone_size | j_call | v_call
CASSQGVGVANEQFF | TGCGCCAGCAGCCAAGGAGTTGGCGTAGCTAATGAGCAGTTCTTC | . | . | TRBJ2-1 | TRBV4-3
CASSLILRGDGYGYTF | TGTGCCAGCAGCCTCATCCTCCGGGGGGACGGCTATGGCTACACCTTC | . | few | TRBJ1-2 | TRBV7-9
CASSYGTGANTEAFF | TGTGCCAGCAGCTATGGGACAGGGGCCAACACTGAAGCTTTCTTT | TRBD1 | many | TRBJ1-1 | TRBV27
CASSETHDQPQHF | TGTGCCAGCAGCGAGACCCACGACCAGCCCCAGCATTTT | . | many | TRBJ1-5 | TRBV2
CASSPYSTGTSHQPQHF | TGTGCCAGCAGTCCCTATTCGACAGGGACTTCACATCAGCCCCAGCATTTT | TRBD1 | . | TRBJ1-5 | TRBV12-3/TRBV12-4
CASSSISSYGYTF | TGTGCCAGCAGCTCGATTTCCTCTTATGGCTACACCTTC | . | many | TRBJ1-2 | TRBV11-2
CASSLGASGRETQYF | TGTGCCAGCAGCTTAGGAGCTAGCGGGAGGGAGACCCAGTACTTC | TRBD2 | many | TRBJ2-5 | TRBV11-2
CASKSSGLSNQPQRRVSYGYTF | TGTGCCAGCAAATCGTCAGGGTTGAGCAATCAGCCCCAGCGCAGAGTTAGCTATGGCTACACCTTC | . | . | TRBJ1-2 | TRBV7-9
CASSSTGVHSYEQYF | TGTGCCAGCAGCTCGACAGGGGTCCACTCCTACGAGCAGTACTTC | TRBD1 | many | TRBJ2-7 | TRBV13
CASRPADRANVLTF | TGTGCCAGCAGGCCAGCCGACCGGGCCAACGTCCTGACTTTC | . | few | TRBJ2-6 | TRBV12-3/TRBV12-4
CASRSEFNSPLHF | TGCGCCAGCAGGTCGGAATTTAATTCACCCCTCCACTTT | . | many | TRBJ1-6 | TRBV5-1
CASSTYLGESDTQYF | TGTGCCAGCAGTACATATTTAGGGGAGTCAGATACGCAGTATTTT | . | . | TRBJ2-3 | TRBV6-2/TRBV6-3
CSARGGTNADTQYF | TGCAGTGCTAGAGGTGGGACTAATGCAGATACGCAGTATTTT | TRBD2 | . | TRBJ2-3 | TRBV20-1
CASSPPTGARGYTF | TGTGCCAGCAGCCCGCCGACAGGGGCGAGAGGCTACACCTTC | TRBD1 | many | TRBJ1-2 | TRBV5-5
CASSESIGTGTNEQYF | TGTGCCAGCAGTGAAAGTATAGGGACAGGGACCAACGAGCAGTACTTC | TRBD1 | few | TRBJ2-7 | TRBV6-2/TRBV6-3
CASSPPSTSGRNEQFF | TGTGCCAGCTCACCACCTAGCACTAGCGGGAGAAATGAGCAGTTCTTC | TRBD2 | . | TRBJ2-1 | TRBV18
CASSLTGRSSNQPRHF | TGTGCCAGCAGTTTAACAGGGAGGAGTTCCAATCAGCCCCGGCATTTT | . | . | TRBJ1-5 | TRBV12-3/TRBV12-4
CASIRGGKYNSPLHF | TGTGCCAGCATCCGCGGGGGAAAATATAATTCACCCCTCCACTTT | . | . | TRBJ1-6 | TRBV28
CASEAANTGELFF | TGTGCCAGCGAGGCGGCGAACACCGGGGAGCTGTTTTTT | . | many | TRBJ2-2 | TRBV27
CASSTSDEQYF | TGTGCCAGCAGTACGAGCGACGAGCAGTACTTC | . | few | TRBJ2-7 | TRBV6-1
CSARRTSGRANEQYF | TGCAGTGCCCGGAGGACTAGCGGGAGAGCGAACGAGCAGTACTTC | TRBD2 | . | TRBJ2-7 | TRBV20-1
CASSYRDRNQPQHF | TGTGCCAGCAGCTACCGGGACCGCAATCAGCCCCAGCATTTT | . | many | TRBJ1-5 | TRBV5-5
CASSLVWGRIQETQYF | TGCGCCAGCAGCTTGGTGTGGGGGCGCATACAAGAGACCCAGTACTTC | . | many | TRBJ2-5 | TRBV5-1
CASSFFTGPSYEQYF | TGTGCCAGCAGTTTCTTTACCGGGCCGAGCTACGAGCAGTACTTC | . | many | TRBJ2-7 | TRBV28
CASSLDGRTRETQYF | TGCGCCAGCAGCTTGGATGGACGGACTAGGGAGACCCAGTACTTC | TRBD2 | many | TRBJ2-5 | TRBV5-1
CATETARPNTGELFF | TGTGCCACCGAGACAGCACGACCGAACACCGGGGAGCTGTTTTTT | . | few | TRBJ2-2 | TRBV24-1
CASSGGYTQETQYF | TGCGCCAGCAGCGGGGGATACACACAAGAGACCCAGTACTTC | . | . | TRBJ2-5 | TRBV5-1
CASSRLLAETFYEQYF | TGTGCCAGCAGCCGGCTACTAGCGGAAACCTTCTACGAGCAGTACTTC | TRBD2 | . | TRBJ2-7 | TRBV7-9
CASGDRTGGDQPQHF | TGTGCTAGTGGGGACAGGACAGGGGGGGATCAGCCCCAGCATTTT | TRBD1 | few | TRBJ1-5 | TRBV12-5
CASTSPEEQYF | TGTGCCAGCACCTCCCCGGAGGAGCAGTACTTC | . | many | TRBJ2-7 | TRBV7-2
CSADTGGGISVVVGYTF | TGCAGTGCCGACACAGGGGGGGGGATCTCCGTCGTTGTTGGCTACACCTTC | TRBD1 | many | TRBJ1-2 | TRBV20-1
CASSLELDYGYTF | TGTGCCAGCAGCTTAGAACTCGACTATGGCTACACCTTC | . | few | TRBJ1-2 | TRBV7-9
CATSGSEDTGELFF | TGTGCCACCAGTGGGTCGGAAGACACCGGGGAGCTGTTTTTT | . | . | TRBJ2-2 | TRBV24-1
CASSSQGAYNQPQHF | TGTGCCAGCAGCTCACAGGGGGCGTACAATCAGCCCCAGCATTTT | TRBD1 | many | TRBJ1-5 | TRBV5-6
CASYRGGNYGYTF | TGTGCCAGCTACAGAGGGGGGAACTATGGCTACACCTTC | . | many | TRBJ1-2 | TRBV5-4
CASRRGANQPQHF | TGTGCCAGCAGGCGGGGGGCAAATCAGCCCCAGCATTTT | . | . | TRBJ1-5 | TRBV12-3/TRBV12-4
CASGPSYYGYTF | TGTGCCAGCGGGCCCTCTTACTATGGCTACACCTTC | . | few | TRBJ1-2 | TRBV27
CASGLLLDSSYEQYF | TGTGCCAGCGGCCTTTTGCTGGACAGTTCCTACGAGCAGTACTTC | . | many | TRBJ2-7 | TRBV7-9
CSARDSRVKALQTYEQYF | TGCAGTGCTAGAGATTCACGCGTTAAGGCCCTACAGACCTACGAGCAGTACTTC | . | few | TRBJ2-7 | TRBV20-1
CASSYKASGPSRGQPQHF | TGTGCCAGCAGTTACAAGGCGTCCGGACCTTCCCGAGGCCAGCCCCAGCATTTT | . | many | TRBJ1-5 | TRBV6-5
CASSPGTGRYGYTF | TGTGCCAGCAGTCCCGGGACAGGGAGGTATGGCTACACCTTC | TRBD1 | once | TRBJ1-2 | TRBV6-1
CASSYRRGNTEAFF | TGTGCCAGCAGTTATCGTAGGGGGAACACTGAAGCTTTCTTT | . | few | TRBJ1-1 | TRBV6-9
CASSQRTGGGYNEQFF | TGTGCCAGCAGCCAACGTACGGGAGGAGGGTACAATGAGCAGTTCTTC | TRBD2 | . | TRBJ2-1 | TRBV12-3/TRBV12-4
CASSLMAWGTENSPLHF | TGTGCCAGCAGTTTAATGGCCTGGGGGACAGAGAATTCACCCCTCCACTTT | TRBD1 | many | TRBJ1-6 | TRBV27
CASSWGGGETQYF | TGTGCCAGCAGCTGGGGAGGCGGAGAGACCCAGTACTTC | . | . | TRBJ2-5 | TRBV11-3